The 32 T cell receptor beta chains below were found in one sample sequenced in a study of regulatory T cells in long-lasting Graves disease. Described time point: newly diagnosed GD, antithyroid drugs for less than 3 months. Extracted PBMC RNA gave rise to the TCR library. HTBI primers from iRepertoire and Arm-PCR of CDR3 regions yielded the TCR beta libraries. One entry per CDR3 protein, called by TCRdb with MiXCR from the multiplex PCR reads. The top ten clones hold 15% to 20% of a sample with just over 600,000 distinct CDR3 sequences, roughly 15% of them seen once. This same sample was also taken into another study, of T cells in Graves' hyperthyroidism and ophthalmopathy.

Sequenced material: peripheral blood mononuclear cells (PBMCs), taken at new diagnosis, from a patient treated with antithyroid drugs. The receptors were sampled from a woman in her twenties or thirties with Graves disease.

The chain employs TRBV20-1 and TRBJ2-3; D gene ambiguous. The germline CDR1 and CDR2 sequences are DFQATT and SNEGSKA (reference sequence). The CDR3 has 12 residues. V lost 1 base and J lost 2, with 4 bases in between. The CDR3 nucleotides read TGCAGTGCTAGAGGATACACAGATACGCAGTATTTT. Residues: CSARGYTDTQYF.

This clonotype was detected a few times. V usage is TRBV19 and J usage is TRBJ2-5; D may match TRBD1 or TRBD2 (5 bases each). The germline CDR1 and CDR2 sequences are LNHDA and SQIVND (reference sequence). V lost 3 bases, J lost 3 bases, and 17 bases lay in between. The CDR3 extends over 16 amino acids. The CDR3 DNA reads TGTGCCAGTAGTATCCCCAGCGGAGGCAGGGAAGAGACCCAGTACTTC. Amino acid sequence: CASSIPSGGREETQYF. Full variable domain (remainder filled in from reference TRBV19 and TRBJ2-5): DGGITQSPKYLFRKEGQNVTLSCEQNLNHDAMYWYRQDPGQGLRLIYYSQIVNDFQKGDIAEGYSVSREKKESFPLTVTSAQKNPTAFYLCASSIPSGGREETQYFGPGTRLLVL.

The table lists this clonotype with a few counts. The rearrangement uses TRBV2 and TRBJ2-7; a possible D gene is TRBD1 (6 bases). CDR1 and CDR2 (germline): SNHLY, FYNNEI. Trimming took off 2 bases at V and 5 bases at J, with 22 bases between the two ends. CDR3 length equals 17 residues. The CDR3: CASSERGMRLGIDEQYF. Here the CDR3 DNA reads TGTGCCAGCAGTGAAAGGGGGATGAGGCTCGGTATCGACGAGCAGTACTTC.

This clonotype has a count of ten or more. V usage is TRBV11-2 and J usage is TRBJ2-1, with unresolved D. Germline lookup yields CDR1 SGHAT and CDR2 FQNNGV. Trimming removed 1 base at V and 3 bases at J, with 10 bases between. This CDR3 contains 15 residues. The CDR3 region is CASSLVPVFYNEQFF. The DNA for the CDR3 is TGTGCCAGCAGCTTAGTCCCCGTATTCTACAATGAGCAGTTCTTC.

The table lists this clonotype with many counts. DNA for the CDR3: TGTGCCAGCAGTCCCGAGGGGGGGGAGTACTTC. Amino acid sequence: CASSPEGGEYF. The chain links TRBV6-1 to TRBJ2-7; tentative D call: TRBD2 (7 bases). The ends were cut back, 5 bases at V and 11 bases at J, with 13 bases in the middle. This CDR3 has 11 amino acids. Germline CDR1 and CDR2: MNHNS and SASEGT.

The rearrangement uses TRBV20-1 and TRBJ2-2; D possibly corresponds to TRBD1 (5 bases). The CDR3 totals 12 residues. CDR1 is DFQATT, CDR2 SNEGSKA, per germline (reference sequence). The CDR3 reads CRTNRNTGELFF. The CDR3 nucleotides read TGCAGAACAAACAGGAATACCGGGGAGCTGTTTTTT.

This clonotype was seen ten or more times. V is TRBV11-2 and J is TRBJ1-1; TRBD1 matches at 8 bases. CDR3 length: 13 residues. The germline V gene has CDR1 SGHAT and CDR2 FQNNGV. V dropped 4 bases and J dropped 5; count of bases not matched to a gene: 3. This chain's CDR3 is CASSSRQGTEAFF. The DNA of the CDR3 is TGTGCCAGCAGCTCAAGACAGGGGACTGAAGCTTTCTTT.

This clonotype has a count of ten or more. This chain joins TRBV29-1 and TRBJ2-1; 10 positions match TRBD2. Germline CDR1 is SQVTM and CDR2 is ANQGSEA. The CDR3 consists of 13 residues. The DNA of the CDR3 is TGCAGTGCCTTAGGGCTAGCGGGAGTTGAGCAGTTCTTC. This gives the protein CSALGLAGVEQFF.

This clonotype was picked up many times. The gene calls are TRBV5-1 and TRBJ2-3; the D gene is possibly TRBD1 (5 bases). The V and J ends lost 4 bases and 2 bases respectively, with 11 bases between them. The CDR3 contains 14 residues. Germline-derived CDR1 and CDR2 are SGHRS and YFSETQ. The chain's CDR3 is CASSGARHTDTQYF. The CDR3 DNA follows: TGCGCCAGCAGCGGGGCGAGACACACAGATACGCAGTATTTT.

This chain links TRBV18 with TRBJ2-7; D call uncertain. Germline V gives CDR1 KGHSH, CDR2 LQKENI. The CDR3 length is 14 residues. The V end lost 2 bases, the J end lost 6 bases, and 14 bases lay between the germline ends. The CDR3 protein is CASSPGPGLFEQYF. CDR3 DNA sequence: TGTGCCAGCTCACCAGGGCCTGGGTTGTTCGAGCAGTACTTC.

This clonotype was seen ten or more times. This chain connects TRBV20-1 to TRBJ1-1; D is undetermined. V lost 4 bases, J lost 0 bases, and 6 bases lay in between. CDR3 size: 12 residues. CDR1 and CDR2 (germline): DFQATT, SNEGSKA (reference sequence). The CDR3 loop reads CSATFLNTEAFF. The CDR3 nucleotides are TGCAGTGCTACATTTTTGAACACTGAAGCTTTCTTT.

A single count supports this clonotype. A much larger clone is a single base away; this may be a read error. This chain joins TRBV30 and TRBJ1-1; D gene ambiguous. This CDR3 has 12 amino acids. The V gene lost 5 bases and the J gene lost 5 bases, with 12 bases spanning the gap. Germline loops: CDR1 GTSNPN, CDR2 SVGIG (reference sequence). CDR3 DNA sequence: TGTGCCTGGGCCCTCGATGATACTGAAGCTTTCTTT. Translated, it gives CAWALDDTEAFF.

The genes are TRBV7-3 and TRBJ1-1, with a weak D call TRBD1 (5 bases). Looked up from germline, CDR1 is SGHTA and CDR2 is FQGTGA. The CDR3 consists of 17 residues. The V end was cut by 2 bases, the J end by 0 bases, with 16 bases between. The CDR3 region is CASSLVGKRGMNTEAFF. The DNA of the CDR3 is TGTGCCAGCAGCTTAGTCGGGAAGAGGGGCATGAACACTGAAGCTTTCTTT. The variable domain in full, with the rest retrieved from reference TRBV7-3 and TRBJ1-1, is GAGVSQTPSNKVTEKGKYVELRCDPISGHTALYWYRQSLGQGPEFLIYFQGTGAADDSGLPNDRFFAVRPEGSVSTLKIQRTERGDSAVYLCASSLVGKRGMNTEAFFGQGTRLTVV.

This clonotype was recorded a few times. The V and J genes are TRBV20-1 and TRBJ2-5; 8 nucleotides match TRBD2. The germline gives CDR1 DFQATT, CDR2 SNEGSKA (reference sequence). This CDR3 is 12 amino acids long. V lost 3 bases, J lost 5 bases, and 2 bases stayed unmatched. The CDR3 coding sequence is TGCAGTGCTAGGGTAGCGGGGGAGACCCAGTACTTC. It translates to CSARVAGETQYF.

The chain uses TRBV6-1 and TRBJ1-5, with TRBD1 matching 7 bases. CDR3 length: 16 residues. Germline V gene data show CDR1 as MNHNS and CDR2 as SASEGT. V was pared by 6 bases and J by 6 bases, with 14 bases of the junction left unmatched. CDR3 loop: CASSDTPDRVSQPQHF. CDR3 DNA: TGTGCCAGCAGCGATACCCCAGACAGGGTCTCTCAGCCCCAGCATTTT.

This clonotype was seen repeatedly, ten times or more. The chain has TRBV28 and TRBJ1-5; 7 positions match TRBD1. Germline V gene sequence: CDR1 MDHEN, CDR2 SYDVKM. The V and J ends lost 4 bases and 0 bases, in that order; junction bases with no gene match: 3. The CDR3 is 15 amino acids. CDR3 sequence: CASSWDSNSNQPQHF. The CDR3 DNA reads as TGTGCCAGCAGTTGGGACAGTAATAGCAATCAGCCCCAGCATTTT.

The rearrangement joins TRBV5-8 to TRBJ2-7, with D possibly called TRBD1 or TRBD2 (5 bases each). Germline V gene lookup returns CDR1 SGHTS and CDR2 YDEGEE. Between the trimmed V and J ends, which lost 0 bases and 5 bases, there was a span of 9 bases. The CDR3 consists of 13 residues. DNA for the CDR3: TGTGCCAGCAGCTTGGTTTGGGGGAACGAGCAGTACTTC. Protein: CASSLVWGNEQYF.

V usage is TRBV19 and J usage is TRBJ2-5; no firm D call. This CDR3 contains 14 residues. Trimming pared 1 base from V and 4 bases from J, leaving 10 bases between. Germline V gene sequence: CDR1 LNHDA, CDR2 SQIVND (reference sequence). Here the CDR3 reads CASSIGQVRETQYF. DNA of the CDR3: TGTGCCAGTAGTATAGGTCAGGTACGAGAGACCCAGTACTTC.

This clonotype has ten or more counts. This rearrangement joins TRBV7-9 to TRBJ2-5; 9 nucleotides match TRBD1. The V segment lost 4 bases and the J segment 4 bases; nucleotides outside the gene matches: 7. This CDR3 is built from 15 residues. Germline values: CDR1 SEHNR, CDR2 FQNEAQ (reference sequence). The CDR3 DNA follows: TGTGCCAGCAGCTCGATCACGGACAGGGGAGAGACCCAGTACTTC. It codes for CASSSITDRGETQYF.

CDR3 region: CASKGSNNQPQHF. The CDR3, as DNA: TGTGCCAGCAAGGGGAGTAACAATCAGCCCCAGCATTTT. This chain links TRBV2 with TRBJ1-5, with D possibly matching TRBD1 (5 bases). Germline-derived CDR1 and CDR2 are SNHLY and FYNNEI. Trimming pared 7 bases from V and 3 bases from J, leaving 10 bases between. The CDR3 has 13 amino acids. The full variable domain, completed using reference TRBV2 and TRBJ1-5, is EPEVTQTPSHQVTQMGQEVILRCVPISNHLYFYWYRQILGQKVEFLVSFYNNEISEKSEIFDDQFSVERPDGSNFTLKIRSTKLEDSAMYFCASKGSNNQPQHFGDGTRLSIL.

This clonotype has just a few counts. The chain joins TRBV2 to TRBJ1-1; D gene ambiguous. This CDR3 contains 14 residues. The ends were cut back, 1 base at V and 5 bases at J, with 11 bases in the middle. Germline CDR1 SNHLY, CDR2 FYNNEI. The CDR3 nucleotides read TGTGCCAGCAGTGAAGTAGGGATGAGGACTGAAGCTTTCTTT. It yields the protein CASSEVGMRTEAFF.

This clonotype was detected a few times. The rearrangement joins TRBV3-1 to TRBJ1-2, with D possibly being TRBD1 (6 bases). This CDR3 has 14 residues. The V and J ends lost 1 base and 5 bases respectively, with 11 bases between them. CDR1 and CDR2 from the germline V gene are LGHDT and YNNKEL (reference sequence). The CDR3 here is CASSQAGARYGYTF. For the CDR3, the DNA is TGTGCCAGCAGCCAAGCAGGGGCTCGGTATGGCTACACCTTC. Looking up the rest from reference TRBV3-1 and TRBJ1-2 gives the full variable domain: DTAVSQTPKYLVTQMGNDKSIKCEQNLGHDTMYWYKQDSKKFLKIMFSYNNKELIINETVPNRFSPKSPDKAHLNLHINSLELGDSAVYFCASSQAGARYGYTFGSGTRLTVV.

This clonotype turned up a few times. The rearrangement joins TRBV6-1 to TRBJ2-3; D unclear. V was pared by 8 bases and J by 6 bases, with 15 bases between. CDR1 MNHNS and CDR2 SASEGT come from the germline V gene. The CDR3 covers 13 residues. CDR3 DNA: TGTGCCAGCTCCGAGCCTGGGGTGGATACGCAGTATTTT. Translated: CASSEPGVDTQYF.

The V call is TRBV13, the J call TRBJ2-7; D is perhaps TRBD2 (5 bases). V dropped 5 bases and J dropped 5 bases, with 13 bases sitting between them. CDR1 and CDR2 (germline): PRHDT, FYEKMQ (reference sequence). The CDR3 is made up of 13 amino acids. The CDR3 DNA reads TGTGCCAGCAGCCCTTTTGGGCGGGACGAGCAGTACTTC. Translation: CASSPFGRDEQYF.

This clonotype was detected only a few times. This rearrangement joins TRBV7-2 to TRBJ2-1; D remains unclear. V was pared by 6 bases and J by 3 bases, with 12 bases between. Germline CDR1 and CDR2: SGHTA and FQGNSA. CDR3 length equals 14 residues. The CDR3 sequence: CASSRNANYNEQFF. The CDR3 bases are TGTGCCAGCAGTCGGAACGCAAACTACAATGAGCAGTTCTTC.

This chain uses TRBV11-2 with TRBJ2-2; 8 bases agree with TRBD2. V dropped 2 bases and J dropped 6; count of bases not matched to a gene: 26. CDR3 length: 22 amino acids. The germline CDR1 and CDR2 sequences are SGHAT and FQNNGV. DNA for the CDR3: TGTGCCAGCAGCTTACGACCCCCCCTGAGCGGGAGATTAGGTGGTAGAGCCGGGGAGCTGTTTTTT. This gives the protein CASSLRPPLSGRLGGRAGELFF.

This clonotype was counted between two and nine times. The V call is TRBV6-2 or TRBV6-3, the J call TRBJ2-7, with 9 bases lining up with TRBD1. Germline CDR1 and CDR2: MNHEY and SVGEGT. V trimming: 5 bases; J trimming: 2 bases; junction bases outside the gene matches: 10. The CDR3 runs 16 residues. DNA for the CDR3: TGTGCCAGCAGTCTCCACCGGGACAGGGCGGCCTACGAGCAGTACTTC. Residues: CASSLHRDRAAYEQYF.

The V call is TRBV7-8, the J call TRBJ2-3, with 10 positions matching TRBD2. The CDR3 sequence is 16 residues long. V shed 5 bases and J 5 bases; nucleotides not matched to a gene: 10. The V gene's germline CDR1 is SGHVS and CDR2 FQNEAQ. CDR3 nucleotides: TGTGCCAGCAGCCCCCTAGCGGGAGCGGTGGGAGATACGCAGTATTTT. Protein product: CASSPLAGAVGDTQYF.

In this sample, this clonotype turned up many times. The J gene is TRBJ2-7, the V gene TRBV29-1; 7 nucleotides match TRBD1. The junction had 9 bases not matched to a gene; V was cut back by 4 bases and J by 0 bases. Germline V gene lookup returns CDR1 SQVTM and CDR2 ANQGSEA. This CDR3 is built from 15 residues. The CDR3: CSVAPSGTVSYEQYF. DNA for the CDR3: TGCAGCGTTGCGCCCTCCGGGACAGTCTCCTACGAGCAGTACTTC.

In its sample, this clonotype was seen a few times. V usage is TRBV6-2 or TRBV6-3 and J usage is TRBJ2-5, with D possibly being TRBD2 (5 bases). Germline V lookup: CDR1 MNHEY, CDR2 SVGEGT. Between the trimmed V and J ends, which lost 8 bases and 4 bases, there was a span of 11 bases. The CDR3 totals 12 residues. This CDR3 is CASGWEPETQYF. CDR3 DNA sequence: TGTGCCAGCGGATGGGAGCCAGAGACCCAGTACTTC.

This chain uses TRBV5-1 with TRBJ1-1; D remains unclear. The V gene lost 5 bases and the J gene lost 0 bases, with 20 bases spanning the gap. Germline lookup yields CDR1 SGHRS and CDR2 YFSETQ. CDR3 size: 17 residues. This CDR3 reads CASRMGGSTRLNTEAFF. CDR3 in DNA: TGCGCCAGCAGGATGGGAGGATCTACAAGATTGAACACTGAAGCTTTCTTT.

This clonotype has more than one count but fewer than ten. The chain recombines TRBV10-3 with TRBJ2-1; 11 bases match TRBD2. With 6 bases clipped from V and 5 bases from J, the junction kept 3 bases outside the gene matches. Germline V CDR1 and CDR2: ENHRY, SYGVKD. The CDR3 consists of 14 residues. CDR3 DNA sequence: TGTGCCATCAGGGGGACTAGCGGACACAATGAGCAGTTCTTC. Translating gives CAIRGTSGHNEQFF.